This is a list of T cell receptor beta chains from one sample in a study of control samples from healthy donors and cancer patients. Assay used: immunoSEQ multiplex PCR; TCRdb lists only in-frame clones, some missing. The sample yields 150,000 to 200,000 clones, roughly 89% seen once. Sequenced input: blood. These receptors all stem from a woman aged 30 to 39 in good health. Each CDR3 is given with its conserved first and last residue. Each record gives: D gene, J gene, clone size, V gene, CDR3 DNA, CDR3 protein. A D gene is named only where the DNA matches it firmly. Only some rows state a clone size, as once, few, many or a class for expanded clones.

D gene: .
J gene: TRBJ2-5
clone size: .
V gene: TRBV7-8
CDR3 DNA: TGTGCCAGCAGCTTAGCCTGGCGGAACCAAGAGACCCAGTACTTC
CDR3 protein: CASSLAWRNQETQYF

D gene: TRBD1
J gene: TRBJ2-7
clone size: .
V gene: TRBV19
CDR3 DNA: TGTGCCAGTAGTATCTCAACCGGGACAGGGGGCTACGAGCAGTACTTC
CDR3 protein: CASSISTGTGGYEQYF

D gene: .
J gene: TRBJ1-4
clone size: .
V gene: TRBV2
CDR3 DNA: TGTGCCAGCAGAGACAACCCAACTAATGAAAAACTGTTTTTT
CDR3 protein: CASRDNPTNEKLFF

D gene: TRBD2
J gene: TRBJ2-3
clone size: once
V gene: TRBV19
CDR3 DNA: TGTGCCAGTAGTATAGCGGTGGCTAGCGGGGACACAGATACGCAGTATTTT
CDR3 protein: CASSIAVASGDTDTQYF

D gene: .
J gene: TRBJ1-6
clone size: .
V gene: TRBV28
CDR3 DNA: TGTGCCAGCAGTTGGGCGGGGCATAATTCACCCCTCCACTTT
CDR3 protein: CASSWAGHNSPLHF

D gene: .
J gene: TRBJ1-1
clone size: few
V gene: TRBV18
CDR3 DNA: TGTGCCAGCTCACCAATGGCGAACACTGAAGCTTTCTTT
CDR3 protein: CASSPMANTEAFF

D gene: .
J gene: TRBJ1-6
clone size: .
V gene: TRBV11-3
CDR3 DNA: TGTGCCAGCAGCTTAGCCAGGGCAGGGAATTCACCCCTCCACTTT
CDR3 protein: CASSLARAGNSPLHF

D gene: .
J gene: TRBJ1-2
clone size: .
V gene: TRBV3-1/TRBV3-2
CDR3 DNA: TGTGCCAGCAGCCAAGACCGGGGGCAGGGCTACACCTTC
CDR3 protein: CASSQDRGQGYTF

D gene: TRBD2
J gene: TRBJ2-1
clone size: .
V gene: TRBV30
CDR3 DNA: TGTGCCTGGAGAAGGACTAGCGGGAGCTCCTACAATGAGCAGTTCTTC
CDR3 protein: CAWRRTSGSSYNEQFF

D gene: .
J gene: TRBJ2-1
clone size: .
V gene: TRBV30
CDR3 DNA: TGTGCCTGGAGTGTAGTTGGGATTGAGCAGTTCTTC
CDR3 protein: CAWSVVGIEQFF

D gene: TRBD1
J gene: TRBJ2-5
clone size: .
V gene: TRBV10-3
CDR3 DNA: TGTGCCAACGGGACAGGGGGCGCGGAGACCCAGTACTTC
CDR3 protein: CANGTGGAETQYF

D gene: .
J gene: TRBJ1-6
clone size: .
V gene: TRBV27
CDR3 DNA: TGTGCCAGCAGTTTATCCCCCAGGGTCGGAAATTCACCCCTCCACTTT
CDR3 protein: CASSLSPRVGNSPLHF

D gene: .
J gene: TRBJ1-3
clone size: .
V gene: TRBV28
CDR3 DNA: TGTGCCAGCAGTTTAGGGGGGAGGGGAAACACCATATATTTT
CDR3 protein: CASSLGGRGNTIYF

D gene: .
J gene: TRBJ1-2
clone size: .
V gene: TRBV28
CDR3 DNA: TGTGCCAGCAGTTCAGGGAAAGTTAGAGGCTACACCTTC
CDR3 protein: CASSSGKVRGYTF

D gene: .
J gene: TRBJ1-5
clone size: .
V gene: TRBV4-1
CDR3 DNA: TGCGCCAGCAGCCAATCAGGGGGCAATCAGCCCCAGCATTTT
CDR3 protein: CASSQSGGNQPQHF

D gene: .
J gene: TRBJ2-2
clone size: few
V gene: TRBV21-1
CDR3 DNA: TGTGCCAGCAGCAAACCGCGGACCACCGGGGAGCTGTTTTTT
CDR3 protein: CASSKPRTTGELFF

D gene: .
J gene: TRBJ1-3
clone size: .
V gene: TRBV15
CDR3 DNA: TGTGCCACCAGCAGAGATTTTGGGCCCTCTGGAAACACCATATATTTT
CDR3 protein: CATSRDFGPSGNTIYF

D gene: .
J gene: TRBJ1-1
clone size: .
V gene: TRBV18
CDR3 DNA: TGTGCCAGCTCACCATCAATAGAGCGGGGACGGACTGAAGCTTTCTTT
CDR3 protein: CASSPSIERGRTEAFF

D gene: TRBD1
J gene: TRBJ1-5
clone size: .
V gene: TRBV4-3
CDR3 DNA: TGCGCCAGCAGCCGATCACAGGGGGCTTATCAGCCCCAGCATTTT
CDR3 protein: CASSRSQGAYQPQHF

D gene: .
J gene: TRBJ1-5
clone size: .
V gene: TRBV14
CDR3 DNA: TGTGCCAGCAGCCACCCGGGGTATCAGCCCCAGCATTTT
CDR3 protein: CASSHPGYQPQHF

D gene: TRBD1
J gene: TRBJ1-5
clone size: .
V gene: TRBV24-1
CDR3 DNA: TGTGCCACCAGTGTCCGGGACAGGGGCCTTTATAGCAATCAGCCCCAGCATTTT
CDR3 protein: CATSVRDRGLYSNQPQHF

D gene: TRBD1
J gene: TRBJ1-6
clone size: .
V gene: TRBV7-8
CDR3 DNA: TGTGCCAGCAGCCCGCGACAGGGGGCGCTTGGATATAATTCACCCCTCCACTTT
CDR3 protein: CASSPRQGALGYNSPLHF

D gene: TRBD1
J gene: TRBJ2-7
clone size: .
V gene: TRBV7-6
CDR3 DNA: TGTGCCAGCAGCCCCGGGACAGGGAGCTCCTACGAGCAGTACTTC
CDR3 protein: CASSPGTGSSYEQYF

D gene: .
J gene: TRBJ1-4
clone size: .
V gene: TRBV18
CDR3 DNA: TGTGCCAGCTCACCACGATCAACTAATGAAAAACTGTTTTTT
CDR3 protein: CASSPRSTNEKLFF

D gene: .
J gene: TRBJ1-2
clone size: few
V gene: TRBV20-1
CDR3 DNA: TGCAGTGCTAGAGGGGTTGGCTACACCTTC
CDR3 protein: CSARGVGYTF

D gene: .
J gene: TRBJ1-5
clone size: .
V gene: TRBV5-8
CDR3 DNA: TGTGCCAGCAGCTTACGGTATAGCAATCAGCCCCAGCATTTT
CDR3 protein: CASSLRYSNQPQHF

D gene: TRBD1
J gene: TRBJ2-7
clone size: .
V gene: TRBV4-2
CDR3 DNA: TGTGCCAGCAGCCCGGGACAGGGCTCCTACGAGCAGTACTTC
CDR3 protein: CASSPGQGSYEQYF

D gene: TRBD1
J gene: TRBJ1-5
clone size: few
V gene: TRBV28
CDR3 DNA: TGTGCCAGCAGTTCCCCAGGGGGGCGCAATCAGCCCCAGCATTTT
CDR3 protein: CASSSPGGRNQPQHF

D gene: TRBD2
J gene: TRBJ2-7
clone size: .
V gene: TRBV3-1/TRBV3-2
CDR3 DNA: TGTGCCAGCAGCCAAGGTCTAGCGGGATCCTACGAGCAGTACTTC
CDR3 protein: CASSQGLAGSYEQYF

D gene: TRBD1
J gene: TRBJ1-2
clone size: .
V gene: TRBV19
CDR3 DNA: TGTGCCAGTAGAGACAGGGAAGGCTACACCTTC
CDR3 protein: CASRDREGYTF

D gene: .
J gene: TRBJ2-1
clone size: .
V gene: TRBV6-5
CDR3 DNA: TGTGCCAGCAGTTATACCGGGACCAGCTCCTACAATGAGCAGTTCTTC
CDR3 protein: CASSYTGTSSYNEQFF

D gene: TRBD1
J gene: TRBJ1-6
clone size: .
V gene: TRBV9
CDR3 DNA: TGTGCCAGCAGCGTGACAGGGACCCAAATTTCACCCCTCCACTTT
CDR3 protein: CASSVTGTQISPLHF

D gene: TRBD2
J gene: TRBJ2-3
clone size: .
V gene: TRBV29-1
CDR3 DNA: TGCAGCGTTGAAGCCCCCGGGAGGGGCGCAGATACGCAGTATTTT
CDR3 protein: CSVEAPGRGADTQYF

D gene: TRBD1
J gene: TRBJ1-4
clone size: .
V gene: TRBV18
CDR3 DNA: TGTGCCAGCTCACAGGGGGCGCTTAATGAAAAACTGTTTTTT
CDR3 protein: CASSQGALNEKLFF

D gene: TRBD1
J gene: TRBJ1-3
clone size: .
V gene: TRBV28
CDR3 DNA: TGTGCCAGCAGGCGGACAGGGGGAAACACCATATATTTT
CDR3 protein: CASRRTGGNTIYF

D gene: .
J gene: TRBJ2-1
clone size: .
V gene: TRBV4-3
CDR3 DNA: TGCGCCAGCAGCCAAGAACCACCGCCTGCCGACAATGAGCAGTTCTTC
CDR3 protein: CASSQEPPPADNEQFF

D gene: TRBD2
J gene: TRBJ2-1
clone size: .
V gene: TRBV6-2/TRBV6-3
CDR3 DNA: TGTGCCAGCAGTAAGTTTGGCGGGAGTGCGTCTAACAATGAGCAGTTCTTC
CDR3 protein: CASSKFGGSASNNEQFF

D gene: .
J gene: TRBJ2-7
clone size: .
V gene: TRBV6-5
CDR3 DNA: TGTGCCAGCAGTTACAAGGGACAAGACTACGAGCAGTACTTC
CDR3 protein: CASSYKGQDYEQYF

D gene: TRBD2
J gene: TRBJ2-3
clone size: .
V gene: TRBV19
CDR3 DNA: TGTGCCAGTAGTAAGGGGACTAGCGGGGCTAGCACAGATACGCAGTATTTT
CDR3 protein: CASSKGTSGASTDTQYF

D gene: TRBD1
J gene: TRBJ2-7
clone size: .
V gene: TRBV27
CDR3 DNA: TGTGCCAGCAGTTTTCGGACAGGGGAAACCTACGAGCAGTACTTC
CDR3 protein: CASSFRTGETYEQYF